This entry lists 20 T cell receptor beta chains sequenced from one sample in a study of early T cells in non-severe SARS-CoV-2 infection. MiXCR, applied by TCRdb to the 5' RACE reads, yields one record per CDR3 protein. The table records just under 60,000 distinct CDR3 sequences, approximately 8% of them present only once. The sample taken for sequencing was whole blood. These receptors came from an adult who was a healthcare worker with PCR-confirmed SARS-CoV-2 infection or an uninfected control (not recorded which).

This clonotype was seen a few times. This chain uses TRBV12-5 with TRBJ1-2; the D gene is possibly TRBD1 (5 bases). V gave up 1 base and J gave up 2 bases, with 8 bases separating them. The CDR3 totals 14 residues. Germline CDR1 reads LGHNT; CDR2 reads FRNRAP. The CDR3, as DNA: TGTGCTAGTGGTTTGGGACAGCCCAACTATGGCTACACCTTC. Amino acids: CASGLGQPNYGYTF.

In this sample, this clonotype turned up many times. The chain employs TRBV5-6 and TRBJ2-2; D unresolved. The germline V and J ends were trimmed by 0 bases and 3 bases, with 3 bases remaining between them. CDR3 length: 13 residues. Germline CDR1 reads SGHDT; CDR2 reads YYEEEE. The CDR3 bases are TGTGCCAGCAGCTTGGTCCACACCGGGGAGCTGTTTTTT. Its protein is CASSLVHTGELFF.

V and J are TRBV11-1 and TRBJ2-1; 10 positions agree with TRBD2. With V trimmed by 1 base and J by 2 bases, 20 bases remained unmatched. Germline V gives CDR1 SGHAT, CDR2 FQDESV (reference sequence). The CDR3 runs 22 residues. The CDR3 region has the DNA TGTGCCAGCAGCTTAGTTCAGGGGGCCCCCAGGCTAGCGGGAGATACCTACAATGAGCAGTTCTTC. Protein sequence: CASSLVQGAPRLAGDTYNEQFF.

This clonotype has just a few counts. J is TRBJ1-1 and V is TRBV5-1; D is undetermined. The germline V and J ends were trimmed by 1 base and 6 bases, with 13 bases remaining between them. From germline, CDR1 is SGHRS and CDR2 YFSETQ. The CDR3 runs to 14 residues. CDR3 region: CASSLLGISAEAFF. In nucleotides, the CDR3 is TGCGCCAGCAGCTTGCTGGGGATAAGCGCTGAAGCTTTCTTT. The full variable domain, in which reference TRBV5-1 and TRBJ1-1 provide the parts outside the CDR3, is KAGVTQTPRYLIKTRGQQVTLSCSPISGHRSVSWYQQTPGQGLQFLFEYFSETQRNKGNFPGRFSGRQFSNSRSEMNVSTLELGDSALYLCASSLLGISAEAFFGQGTRLTVV.

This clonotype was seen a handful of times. The CDR3 spells CASSLARWGNEQFF. The CDR3 DNA follows: TGCGCCAGCAGCCTCGCTCGGTGGGGCAATGAGCAGTTCTTC. V gene TRBV5-1 combines with J gene TRBJ2-1; no reliable D call. The germline V gene encodes CDR1 SGHRS and CDR2 YFSETQ. The CDR3 extends over 14 amino acids. Deletions cut 4 bases from V and 6 bases from J, with 14 bases between.

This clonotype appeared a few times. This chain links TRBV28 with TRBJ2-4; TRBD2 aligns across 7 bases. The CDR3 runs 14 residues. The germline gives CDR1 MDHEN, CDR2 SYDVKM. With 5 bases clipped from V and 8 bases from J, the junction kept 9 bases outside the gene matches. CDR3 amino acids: CASSPRLARHIQYF. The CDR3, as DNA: TGTGCCAGCAGTCCGCGACTAGCCAGGCACATTCAGTACTTC.

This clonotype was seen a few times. In DNA, the CDR3 is TGTGCCAGCAGCCACCCTATAGGGGGAGGGCCTACTGGCAATGAGCAGTTCTTC. Protein sequence: CASSHPIGGGPTGNEQFF. The gene calls are TRBV7-9 and TRBJ2-1; D might be TRBD2 (7 bases). V was cut by 5 bases and J by 6 bases, with 26 bases left in between. In germline, CDR1 is SEHNR, CDR2 FQNEAQ (reference sequence). The CDR3 runs to 18 residues.

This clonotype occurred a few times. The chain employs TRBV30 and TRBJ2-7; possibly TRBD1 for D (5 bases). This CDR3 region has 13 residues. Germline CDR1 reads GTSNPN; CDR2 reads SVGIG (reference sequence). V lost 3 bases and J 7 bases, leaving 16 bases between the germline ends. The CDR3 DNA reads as TGTGCCTGGAGCCCATGGGGCCCTGTGGAGCAGTACTTC. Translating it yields CAWSPWGPVEQYF.

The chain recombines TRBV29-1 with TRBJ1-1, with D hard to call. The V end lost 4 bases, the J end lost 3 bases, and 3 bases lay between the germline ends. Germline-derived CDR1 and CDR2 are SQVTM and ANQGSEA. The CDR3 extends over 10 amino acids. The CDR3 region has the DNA TGCAGCGTTGCAGACACTGAAGCTTTCTTT. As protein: CSVADTEAFF.

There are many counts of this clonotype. In DNA, the CDR3 is TGCGCCAGCAGCTTCGCCAGGGGTAATGAGCAGTTCTTC. Translated, it gives CASSFARGNEQFF. The J gene is TRBJ2-1, the V gene TRBV5-1, with a tentative D call TRBD1 (6 bases). CDR3 length equals 13 residues. The germline gives CDR1 SGHRS, CDR2 YFSETQ. With 2 bases removed from V and 7 bases from J, the gap between germline ends came to 10 bases.

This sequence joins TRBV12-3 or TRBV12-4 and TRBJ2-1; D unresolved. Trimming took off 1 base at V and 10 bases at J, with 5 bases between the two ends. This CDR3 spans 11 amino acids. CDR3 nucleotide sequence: TGTGCCAGCAGTTTAGTACGGGAGCAGTTCTTC. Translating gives CASSLVREQFF.

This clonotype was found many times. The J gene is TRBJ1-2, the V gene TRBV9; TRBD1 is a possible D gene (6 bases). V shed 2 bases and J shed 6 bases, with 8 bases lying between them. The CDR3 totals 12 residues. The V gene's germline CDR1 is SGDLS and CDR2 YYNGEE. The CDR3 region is CASSVYRDGYTF. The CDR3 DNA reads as TGTGCCAGCAGCGTCTACAGGGATGGCTACACCTTC.

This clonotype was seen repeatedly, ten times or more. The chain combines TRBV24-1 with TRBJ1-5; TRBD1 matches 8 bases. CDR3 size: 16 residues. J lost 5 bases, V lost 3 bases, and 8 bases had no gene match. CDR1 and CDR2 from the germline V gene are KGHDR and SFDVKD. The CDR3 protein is CATSDTGTGIHQPQHF. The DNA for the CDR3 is TGTGCCACCAGTGATACCGGGACAGGCATCCATCAGCCCCAGCATTTT.

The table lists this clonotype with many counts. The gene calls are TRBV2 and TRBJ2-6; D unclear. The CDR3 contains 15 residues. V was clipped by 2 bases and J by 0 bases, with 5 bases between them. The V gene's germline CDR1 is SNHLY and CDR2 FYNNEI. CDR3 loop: CASSEQLSGANVLTF. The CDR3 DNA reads TGTGCCAGCAGTGAACAGCTCTCTGGGGCCAACGTCCTGACTTTC. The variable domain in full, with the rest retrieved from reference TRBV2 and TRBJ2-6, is EPEVTQTPSHQVTQMGQEVILRCVPISNHLYFYWYRQILGQKVEFLVSFYNNEISEKSEIFDDQFSVERPDGSNFTLKIRSTKLEDSAMYFCASSEQLSGANVLTFGAGSRLTVL.

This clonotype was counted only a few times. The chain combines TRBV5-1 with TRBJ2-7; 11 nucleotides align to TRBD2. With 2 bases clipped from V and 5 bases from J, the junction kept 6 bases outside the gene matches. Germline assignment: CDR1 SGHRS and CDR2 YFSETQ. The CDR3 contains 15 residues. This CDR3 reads CASSFASGRNHEQYF. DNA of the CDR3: TGCGCCAGCAGCTTCGCTAGCGGGAGGAACCACGAGCAGTACTTC.

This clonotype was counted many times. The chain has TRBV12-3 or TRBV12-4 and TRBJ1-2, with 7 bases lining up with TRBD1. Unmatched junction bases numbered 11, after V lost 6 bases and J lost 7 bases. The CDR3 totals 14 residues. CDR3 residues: CASRLADRASGYTF. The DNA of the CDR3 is TGTGCCAGCAGGCTAGCTGACAGGGCGTCTGGCTACACCTTC.

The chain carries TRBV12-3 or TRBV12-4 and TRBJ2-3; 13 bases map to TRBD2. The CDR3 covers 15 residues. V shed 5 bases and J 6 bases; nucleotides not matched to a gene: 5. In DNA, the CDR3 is TGTGCCAGCAGTCGGACTAGCGGGAGTATCGATACGCAGTATTTT. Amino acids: CASSRTSGSIDTQYF.

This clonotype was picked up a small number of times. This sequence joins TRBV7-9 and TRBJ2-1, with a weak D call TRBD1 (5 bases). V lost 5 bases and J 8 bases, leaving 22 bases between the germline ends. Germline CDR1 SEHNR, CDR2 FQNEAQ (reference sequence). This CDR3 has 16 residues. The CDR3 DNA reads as TGTGCCAGCAGCCCCGCCTTTAGGCAGGGTGGGCATGAGCAGTTCTTC. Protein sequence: CASSPAFRQGGHEQFF.

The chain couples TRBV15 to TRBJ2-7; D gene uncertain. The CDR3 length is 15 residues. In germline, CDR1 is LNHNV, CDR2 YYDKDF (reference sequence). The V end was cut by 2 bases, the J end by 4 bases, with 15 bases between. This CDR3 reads CATSRRSSGEYEQYF. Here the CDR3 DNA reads TGTGCCACCAGCAGACGATCCTCCGGAGAGTACGAGCAGTACTTC.

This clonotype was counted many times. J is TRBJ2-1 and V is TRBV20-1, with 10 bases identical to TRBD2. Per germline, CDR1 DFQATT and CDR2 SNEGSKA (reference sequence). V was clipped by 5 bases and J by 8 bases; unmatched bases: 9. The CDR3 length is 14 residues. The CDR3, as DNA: TGCAGTGCTCCGAACAGAGCGGGAGGGGATGAGCAGTTCTTC. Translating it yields CSAPNRAGGDEQFF.